The clone carrying this TCR beta chain was observed a handful of times. The target antigen is unknown. TCRdb fed the 5' RACE reads into MiXCR, producing one record per CDR3 protein. The profile shows some 1,700,000 distinct CDR3 sequences, roughly a third of them singletons. This entry belongs to a study of identical twins. Study-wide points: Analyses based on zero insertions could be partly confounded by invariant MAIT and iNKT cells. Findings depended on cross-sectional statistics rather than tracking the same donors.

The CDR3 runs to 15 residues. V was trimmed by 5 bases and J by 4 bases, leaving 15 bases between them. The germline CDR1 and CDR2 sequences are MDHEN and SYDVKM. The chain joins TRBV28 to TRBJ2-1; perhaps TRBD2 as D (6 bases). The TCR comes from a newborn girl in good health. The sequenced sample was cord blood. The DNA of the CDR3 is TGTGCCAGCAGTCCCCGCGGACTACTTTACAATGAGCAGTTCTTC. This encodes CASSPRGLLYNEQFF.